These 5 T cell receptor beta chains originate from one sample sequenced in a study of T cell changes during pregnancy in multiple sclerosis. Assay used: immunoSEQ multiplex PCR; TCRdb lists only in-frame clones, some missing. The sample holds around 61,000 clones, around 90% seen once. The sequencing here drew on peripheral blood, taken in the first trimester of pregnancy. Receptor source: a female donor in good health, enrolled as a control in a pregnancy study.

The CDR3 bases are TGCAGCGTTGGGACACGCCGGAACACTGAAGCTTTCTTT. It encodes CSVGTRRNTEAFF. The V and J genes are TRBV29-1 and TRBJ1-1; D might be TRBD1 (5 bases). From germline, CDR1 is SQVTM and CDR2 ANQGSEA. There are 13 residues in the CDR3. V lost 4 bases to trimming and J lost 1 base, with 10 bases between them.

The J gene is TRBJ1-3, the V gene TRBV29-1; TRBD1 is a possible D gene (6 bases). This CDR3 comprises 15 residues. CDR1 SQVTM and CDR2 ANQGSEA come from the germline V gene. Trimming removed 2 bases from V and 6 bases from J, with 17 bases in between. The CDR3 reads CSVEIVSAGENTIYF. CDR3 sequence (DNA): TGCAGCGTTGAAATCGTTTCGGCAGGGGAAAACACCATATATTTT. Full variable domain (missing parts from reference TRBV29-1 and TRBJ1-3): SAVISQKPSRDICQRGTSLTIQCQVDSQVTMMFWYRQQPGQSLTLIATANQGSEATYESGFVIDKFPISRPNLTFSTLTVSNMSPEDSSIYLCSVEIVSAGENTIYFGEGSWLTVV.

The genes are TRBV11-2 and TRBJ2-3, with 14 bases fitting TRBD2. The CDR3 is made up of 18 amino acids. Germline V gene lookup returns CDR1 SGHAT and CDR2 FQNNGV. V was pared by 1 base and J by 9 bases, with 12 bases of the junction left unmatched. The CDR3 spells CASSLVGTSGGVSGTQYF. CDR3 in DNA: TGTGCCAGCAGCTTAGTCGGGACTAGCGGGGGAGTTTCGGGCACGCAGTATTTT.

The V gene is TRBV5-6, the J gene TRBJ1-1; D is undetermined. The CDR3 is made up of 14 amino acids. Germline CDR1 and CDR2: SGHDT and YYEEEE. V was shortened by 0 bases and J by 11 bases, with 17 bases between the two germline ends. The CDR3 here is CASSLAGDKAVAFF. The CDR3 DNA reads TGTGCCAGCAGCTTGGCTGGAGATAAGGCAGTGGCTTTCTTT.

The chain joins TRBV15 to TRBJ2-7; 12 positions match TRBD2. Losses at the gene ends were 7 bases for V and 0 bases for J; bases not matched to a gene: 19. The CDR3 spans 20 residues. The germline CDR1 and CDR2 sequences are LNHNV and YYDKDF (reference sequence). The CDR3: CATTDLTRTSGDTSSYEQYF. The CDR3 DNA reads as TGTGCCACCACCGACCTAACACGGACTAGCGGGGATACGAGCTCCTACGAGCAGTACTTC.